These T cell receptor beta chains were read from a single sample in a study of OX40 agonist ivuxolimab in advanced cancers. Only in-frame clones appear in the TCRdb table, and some are missing; sequencing was by immunoSEQ multiplex PCR. This table holds around 80,000 clones, 65% to 90% found once. The source was CD4+ or CD8+ T cells sorted from blood, collected in a trial of the OX40 agonist ivuxolimab. These receptors all come from an adult with an advanced solid tumor such as melanoma, head and neck, liver or kidney cancer. Both conserved end residues are part of each CDR3. A D gene is named only where the DNA matches it firmly. Size is omitted from some rows. Given values are once, few, many or a class for expanded clones.

NA TRBJ1-2 TRBV28 NA TGTGCCAGCAGTTTTAGGGGGGCTGGCTACACCTTC CASSFRGAGYTF
NA TRBJ2-7 TRBV7-6 TRBD1 TGTGCCAGCAGCTTAGTCTTCGGGACAGCCTCCTACGAGCAGTACTTC CASSLVFGTASYEQYF
NA TRBJ2-5 TRBV27 TRBD2 TGTGCCAGCAGTCTCGGGACTAGCGGGAGAAGGGAGACCCAGTACTTC CASSLGTSGRRETQYF
NA TRBJ1-5 TRBV6-6 TRBD1 TGTGCCAGCAGTCGGGGACAGGGGAGTAGCAATCAGCCCCAGCATTTT CASSRGQGSSNQPQHF
many TRBJ1-1 TRBV6-5 TRBD1 TGTGCCAGCAGACGTCGGACAGGGAACACTGAAGCTTTCTTT CASRRRTGNTEAFF
NA TRBJ2-2 TRBV28 TRBD1 TGTGCCAGCAGTTCCGCCGGGACAGGGGACACCGGGGAGCTGTTTTTT CASSSAGTGDTGELFF
NA TRBJ1-2 TRBV6-1 NA TGTGCCAGCGGTACAGGGTATGGCTACACCTTC CASGTGYGYTF
NA TRBJ2-2 TRBV2 TRBD1 TGTGCCAGCAGTGACAGGGGGAACCCCGGGGAGCTGTTTTTT CASSDRGNPGELFF
once TRBJ1-3 TRBV28 TRBD1 TGTGCCAGCAGGCCGGGGACAGGCGTATATGGAAACACCATATATTTT CASRPGTGVYGNTIYF
NA TRBJ1-2 TRBV28 TRBD1 TGTGCCAGCAGTTTACCGGGACAGGGGTATGGCTACACCTTC CASSLPGQGYGYTF
NA TRBJ1-2 TRBV27 TRBD1 TGTGCCAGCAGGTCCCACAGGGGGAAGGGCTATGGCTACACCTTC CASRSHRGKGYGYTF
NA TRBJ2-3 TRBV2 TRBD2 TGTGCCAGCAGTGATCGAGCGGGGGTCGCAGATACGCAGTATTTT CASSDRAGVADTQYF
NA TRBJ1-4 TRBV10-3 NA TGTGCCATCAGTGAGGACGCAACTAATGAAAAACTGTTTTTT CAISEDATNEKLFF
NA TRBJ2-1 TRBV5-1 TRBD2 TGCGCCAGCAGCCTCCCGAATACTAGCGGGAGCTCCTACAATGAGCAGTTCTTC CASSLPNTSGSSYNEQFF
NA TRBJ2-1 TRBV7-9 NA TGTGCCAGCAGCTTATATATCGCGGCTGAGCAGTTCTTC CASSLYIAAEQFF
NA TRBJ1-6 TRBV5-4 NA TGTGCCAGCAGCTTAGCGCCCGGGACAAATAATTCACCCCTCCACTTT CASSLAPGTNNSPLHF
NA TRBJ2-3 TRBV19 NA TGTGCCAGTAGTATGAAAAGGGGGGGATCCGATACGCAGTATTTT CASSMKRGGSDTQYF
NA TRBJ1-3 TRBV6-1 TRBD1 TGTGCCAGCAGTGGCCGGACAGGGGGCTCTGGAAACACCATATATTTT CASSGRTGGSGNTIYF
NA TRBJ2-7 TRBV18 NA TGTGCCAGCTCACCAATCGACAGGCCCTACGAGCAGTACTTC CASSPIDRPYEQYF
NA TRBJ2-7 TRBV4-2 TRBD1 TGTGCCAGCAGCCAAACAGGGGGCGGGTCATACGAGCAGTACTTC CASSQTGGGSYEQYF
NA TRBJ2-3 TRBV2 NA TGTGCCAGCAGTGATACGGGTTATCGGGAGACAGATACGCAGTATTTT CASSDTGYRETDTQYF
NA TRBJ1-5 TRBV1 NA TGCACCAGCAGCCAAGATAAAAACCGTCCCGGGCGGCTCAATCAGCCCCAGCATTTT CTSSQDKNRPGRLNQPQHF
NA TRBJ1-2 TRBV6-4 NA TGTGCCAGCAGTGAAGCTCAGGGGATGGAGGGCTACACCTTC CASSEAQGMEGYTF
NA TRBJ2-2 TRBV18 NA TGTGCCAGCTCACCACTTGCAGGGACCGGGGAGCTGTTTTTT CASSPLAGTGELFF
NA TRBJ2-1 TRBV5-4 NA TGTGCCAGCAGCTTAACGGGAGCACGAAATGAGCAGTTCTTC CASSLTGARNEQFF
NA TRBJ2-1 TRBV4-3 NA TGCGCCAGCAGCCAACGGCCGAATGAGCAGTTCTTC CASSQRPNEQFF
NA TRBJ1-2 TRBV30 NA TGTGCCTGGACCATAAGCGAGGGGGTCGGAGGCTACACCTTC CAWTISEGVGGYTF
NA TRBJ1-5 TRBV11-3 NA TGTGCCAGCAGCTTTACTGTTACGCAGCCCCAGCATTTT CASSFTVTQPQHF
NA TRBJ2-5 TRBV7-2 NA TGTGCCAGCAGTCCAGCAGAGACGGCTAAAGAGACCCAGTACTTC CASSPAETAKETQYF
NA TRBJ2-5 TRBV2 NA TGTGCCAGCAGTGTTAAAGAGACCCAGTACTTC CASSVKETQYF
NA TRBJ2-5 TRBV4-1 TRBD2 TGCGCCAGCAGCTTTCACCCGACTAGCGGGGAGACCCAGTACTTC CASSFHPTSGETQYF
NA TRBJ1-2 TRBV11-2 NA TGTGCCAGCAGCTTAGCGTGGGGCTACACCTTC CASSLAWGYTF
once TRBJ1-3 TRBV5-3 NA TGTGCCCTAAAGCGGGACGCAGGGGTTGGAAACACCATATATTTT CALKRDAGVGNTIYF
NA TRBJ2-3 TRBV13 NA TGTGCCAGCAGCCCACAGGGGACTAGACCTTCCACAGATACGCAGTATTTT CASSPQGTRPSTDTQYF
NA TRBJ2-4 TRBV7-2 NA TGTGCCAGCAGCTTAGATGGAGCTACTGCTAGAGCCAAAAACATTCAGTACTTC CASSLDGATARAKNIQYF
NA TRBJ2-7 TRBV5-4 NA TGTGCCAGCAGTTATCGACAAGGGGCGGTTGGCGAGCAGTACTTC CASSYRQGAVGEQYF
NA TRBJ1-2 TRBV6-5 NA TGTGCCAGCAGTTACGCGGGGGCCCAATACTATGGCTACACCTTC CASSYAGAQYYGYTF
NA TRBJ1-1 TRBV18 NA TGTGCCAGCTCACCACAGGCGAGAAACACTGAAGCTTTCTTT CASSPQARNTEAFF
NA TRBJ2-1 TRBV11-3 TRBD1 TGTGCCAGCAGCTTAGGACAGGGGGACAACAATGAGCAGTTCTTC CASSLGQGDNNEQFF
NA TRBJ1-4 TRBV2 NA TGTGCCAGCACACCCAGGGGTAGATCGACTAATGAAAAACTGTTTTTT CASTPRGRSTNEKLFF
NA TRBJ1-6 TRBV25-1 NA TGTGCCAGCAGTGAAGGATGGTCACCCCTCCACTTT CASSEGWSPLHF
once TRBJ1-2 TRBV19 NA TGTGCCAGTAGTATCTCTGGGCAGGGGCAGGGAGGTCTTGGCTACACCTTC CASSISGQGQGGLGYTF